This passage covers 27 T cell receptor beta chains from one sample sequenced in a study of cytomegalovirus exposure and HLA in healthy donors. Generated by immunoSEQ multiplex PCR, the TCRdb table keeps only in-frame clones and is missing some. The table has some 150,000 clones, approximately 93% seen once. The sequenced sample consisted of PBMCs. The receptor source for this set is a man aged 18 to 35 in good health and CMV-seronegative.

The chain has TRBV4-1 and TRBJ1-3, with 12 bases lining up with TRBD1. The germline V gene has CDR1 MGHRA and CDR2 YSYEKL. The CDR3 spans 20 residues. J was trimmed by 4 bases and V by 2 bases; bases with no gene match: 15. The CDR3 DNA sequence: TGCGCCAGCAGCCAAAGGGCCAGGGACAGGGGGCAACGGAGCGGAAACACCATATATTTT. Its protein is CASSQRARDRGQRSGNTIYF.

Comment on this clone: A read error may produce the germline difference seen at one junction end. This chain uses TRBV5-1 with TRBJ1-4; D not certain. This CDR3 has 10 amino acids. Germline assignment: CDR1 SGHRS and CDR2 YFSETQ. The CDR3 is CASHTPRETF. The CDR3 DNA reads TGCGCCAGCCATACACCGCGGGAGACTTTT.

The rearrangement joins TRBV5-6 to TRBJ1-5; 7 nucleotides line up with TRBD1. The germline V gene encodes CDR1 SGHDT and CDR2 YYEEEE. The CDR3 covers 15 residues. With 4 bases clipped from V and 2 bases from J, the junction kept 6 bases outside the gene matches. CDR3 protein: CASSVGTDRNQPQHF. In DNA, the CDR3 is TGTGCCAGCAGCGTAGGGACAGATCGCAATCAGCCCCAGCATTTT.

The chain joins TRBV29-1 to TRBJ2-3, with D maybe TRBD2 (6 bases). The V and J ends lost 1 base and 4 bases respectively, with 9 bases between them. This CDR3 has 13 residues. Germline V gene data show CDR1 as SQVTM and CDR2 as ANQGSEA. The CDR3 loop reads CSVEGGGADTQYF. In DNA, the CDR3 is TGCAGCGTTGAAGGGGGAGGTGCAGATACGCAGTATTTT.

The J gene is TRBJ2-3, the V gene TRBV14; tentative D call: TRBD1 (6 bases). The CDR3 has 14 residues. Germline CDR1 and CDR2: SGHDN and FVKESK. Trimming removed 4 bases from V and 0 bases from J, with 8 bases in between. The CDR3 coding sequence is TGTGCCAGCAGCCTCGACAGGAGCACAGATACGCAGTATTTT. Translating gives CASSLDRSTDTQYF.

The CDR3 region has the DNA TGTGCCAGCAGCCCTAGGACTAGCGGTAGCTCCTACGAGCAGTACTTC. Translating gives CASSPRTSGSSYEQYF. The genes are TRBV11-2 and TRBJ2-7; 10 bases are shared with TRBD2. V shed 5 bases, J shed 0 bases, and the junction held 7 bases outside the gene matches. CDR3 length: 16 amino acids. CDR1 and CDR2 (germline): SGHAT, FQNNGV.

The CDR3 sequence is CASSLVAPGEKLFF. CDR3 nucleotides: TGTGCCAGCAGCTTAGTGGCCCCGGGGGAAAAACTGTTTTTT. V is TRBV7-9 and J is TRBJ1-4, with D unclear. V lost 1 base, J lost 8 bases, and 11 bases lay in between. CDR1 and CDR2 (germline): SEHNR, FQNEAQ (reference sequence). The CDR3 runs to 14 residues.

The CDR3 region is CASSIAPGLPNQPQHF. For the CDR3, the DNA is TGTGCCAGCAGCATCGCCCCGGGACTGCCTAATCAGCCCCAGCATTTT. This chain links TRBV7-9 with TRBJ1-5; tentative D call: TRBD1 (5 bases). The CDR3 has 16 amino acids. Trimming removed 5 bases from V and 4 bases from J, with 18 bases in between. Per the germline V gene, CDR1 is SEHNR and CDR2 is FQNEAQ (reference sequence).

CDR3 in amino acids: CASSQGSSNTEAFF. CDR3 sequence (DNA): TGCGCCAGCAGCCAGGGCAGTTCGAACACTGAAGCTTTCTTT. The chain recombines TRBV4-3 with TRBJ1-1; D unclear. Germline values: CDR1 LGHNA, CDR2 YSLEER. This CDR3 is 14 amino acids long. V was trimmed by 3 bases and J by 1 base, leaving 9 bases between them.

The chain combines TRBV5-8 with TRBJ2-3; 8 nucleotides match TRBD2. The CDR3 loop spans 16 amino acids. J was trimmed by 4 bases and V by 2 bases; bases with no gene match: 9. CDR1 is SGHTS, CDR2 YDEGEE, per germline. The CDR3 loop reads CASSLGPLAGPDTQYF. The DNA for the CDR3 is TGTGCCAGCAGCTTAGGGCCTTTAGCGGGACCAGATACGCAGTATTTT.

The chain has TRBV15 and TRBJ2-1, with TRBD2 matching over 9 bases. The CDR3 spans 16 residues. The V gene's germline CDR1 is LNHNV and CDR2 YYDKDF (reference sequence). The J segment lost 0 bases and the V segment lost 3 bases, leaving 3 bases of the junction unmatched. CDR3 DNA sequence: TGTGCCACCAGCAGGGTTAGCGGGAGCTCCTACAATGAGCAGTTCTTC. Protein product: CATSRVSGSSYNEQFF. The whole variable domain, filled in from reference TRBV15 and TRBJ2-1, reads DAMVIQNPRYQVTQFGKPVTLSCSQTLNHNVMYWYQQKSSQAPKLLFHYYDKDFNNEADTPDNFQSRRPNTSFCFLDIRSPGLGDTAMYLCATSRVSGSSYNEQFFGPGTRLTVL.

The genes are TRBV2 and TRBJ1-4; perhaps TRBD1 as D (6 bases). Trimming left V 6 bases short and J 3 bases short, with 11 bases between. Germline CDR1 SNHLY, CDR2 FYNNEI. This CDR3 is built from 14 residues. The CDR3 DNA reads TGTGCCAGCAGGAGGGACAAGCCTAATGAAAAACTGTTTTTT. Translated: CASRRDKPNEKLFF.

This rearrangement joins TRBV11-2 to TRBJ1-1; weak D call: TRBD1 (5 bases). Deletions cut 2 bases from V and 3 bases from J, with 16 bases between. The CDR3 is 16 amino acids. Germline V lookup: CDR1 SGHAT, CDR2 FQNNGV. This chain's CDR3 is CASSLIGQGWDTEAFF. CDR3 bases: TGTGCCAGCAGCTTAATAGGGCAGGGCTGGGACACTGAAGCTTTCTTT.

The chain is built from TRBV2 and TRBJ2-2; the D gene is possibly TRBD1 (6 bases). Per the germline V gene, CDR1 is SNHLY and CDR2 is FYNNEI. V was pared by 6 bases and J by 1 base, with 9 bases between. The CDR3 is 14 amino acids. The chain's CDR3 is CASSPTGNTGELFF. The CDR3 nucleotides read TGTGCCAGCAGCCCGACAGGGAACACCGGGGAGCTGTTTTTT.

This chain links TRBV27 with TRBJ2-7; 8 bases map to TRBD1. CDR1 is MNHEY, CDR2 SMNVEV, per germline (reference sequence). The CDR3 sequence is 12 residues long. V dropped 5 bases and J dropped 7; count of bases not matched to a gene: 4. Written as DNA, the CDR3 is TGTGCCAGCAGTCTCAGGGGGCAAGAGCAGTACTTC. Its protein is CASSLRGQEQYF.

This sequence joins TRBV5-4 and TRBJ1-3; D may be TRBD1 (6 bases). Trimming stripped 0 bases from V and 1 base from J, with 8 bases between. Germline V gene lookup returns CDR1 SGHNT and CDR2 YYREEE (reference sequence). This CDR3 is 15 amino acids long. Written as DNA, the CDR3 is TGTGCCAGCAGCTTGGACAGGGCGTCTGGAAACACCATATATTTT. It translates to CASSLDRASGNTIYF.

The chain couples TRBV5-6 to TRBJ1-2; D may be TRBD1 (5 bases). CDR1 SGHDT and CDR2 YYEEEE come from the germline V gene. This CDR3 has 12 residues. V was clipped by 3 bases and J by 7 bases, with 10 bases between them. Here the CDR3 DNA reads TGTGCCAGCAGCTCCAGGGTGGTTGGCTACACCTTC. Translation gives CASSSRVVGYTF.

This chain links TRBV11-2 with TRBJ1-2; D gene uncertain. In germline, CDR1 is SGHAT, CDR2 FQNNGV. V lost 5 bases to trimming and J lost 1 base, with 8 bases between them. This CDR3 contains 13 residues. CDR3 nucleotide sequence: TGTGCCAGCAGCCATGGAGTTAACTATGGCTACACCTTC. Amino acid sequence: CASSHGVNYGYTF. The variable domain in full, completed from reference TRBV11-2 and TRBJ1-2, reads EAGVAQSPRYKIIEKRQSVAFWCNPISGHATLYWYQQILGQGPKLLIQFQNNGVVDDSQLPKDRFSAERLKGVDSTLKIQPAKLEDSAVYLCASSHGVNYGYTFGSGTRLTVV.

This rearrangement joins TRBV29-1 to TRBJ1-2; tentative D call: TRBD1 (6 bases). The length of the CDR3 is 13 residues. Germline V gene lookup returns CDR1 SQVTM and CDR2 ANQGSEA. Between the trimmed V and J ends, which lost 4 bases and 5 bases, there was a span of 14 bases. Here the CDR3 DNA reads TGCAGCGTTGCGGCAGGGGTCGAGTATGGCTACACCTTC. Protein: CSVAAGVEYGYTF.

The chain links TRBV30 to TRBJ2-2; TRBD1 might be the D (6 bases). V was pared by 5 bases and J by 4 bases, with 11 bases between. In germline, CDR1 is GTSNPN, CDR2 SVGIG (reference sequence). This CDR3 region has 13 residues. CDR3 protein: CAWRTEFTGELFF. As DNA, the CDR3 is TGTGCCTGGCGGACAGAATTCACCGGGGAGCTGTTTTTT. The variable domain in full, completed from reference TRBV30 and TRBJ2-2, reads SQTIHQWPATLVQPVGSPLSLECTVEGTSNPNLYWYRQAAGRGLQLLFYSVGIGQISSEVPQNLSASRPQDRQFILSSKKLLLSDSGFYLCAWRTEFTGELFFGEGSRLTVL.

The chain joins TRBV5-4 to TRBJ1-1; 9 bases are a match to TRBD1. The length of the CDR3 is 16 residues. Germline loops: CDR1 SGHNT, CDR2 YYREEE (reference sequence). The junction had 12 bases not matched to a gene; V was cut back by 4 bases and J by 5 bases. The CDR3 sequence: CASSQDPGQGSTEAFF. The CDR3 DNA sequence: TGTGCCAGCAGCCAGGATCCGGGACAGGGAAGTACTGAAGCTTTCTTT. The full variable domain, with the rest looked up from reference TRBV5-4 and TRBJ1-1, is ETGVTQSPTHLIKTRGQQVTLRCSSQSGHNTVSWYQQALGQGPQFIFQYYREEENGRGNFPPRFSGLQFPNYSSELNVNALELDDSALYLCASSQDPGQGSTEAFFGQGTRLTVV.

This clone has a single count. The chain recombines TRBV4-1 with TRBJ1-5; TRBD1 aligns across 7 bases. The CDR3 consists of 18 residues. Germline CDR1 and CDR2: MGHRA and YSYEKL. After removal of 2 bases from V and 1 base from J, the junction contained 11 bases not matched to a gene. The CDR3 region has the DNA TGCGCCAGCAGCCAAATTCTTCAGACAGGGAGGAGCAATCAGCCCCAGCATTTT. Its translation: CASSQILQTGRSNQPQHF.

This rearrangement joins TRBV5-4 to TRBJ2-7, with 7 nucleotides matching TRBD2. The trim removed 0 bases at V and 3 bases at J, leaving 3 bases unmatched. The germline V gene encodes CDR1 SGHNT and CDR2 YYREEE (reference sequence). The CDR3 runs to 14 residues. CDR3: CASSLGTRGYEQYF. The CDR3 bases are TGTGCCAGCAGCTTGGGGACTAGAGGCTACGAGCAGTACTTC. Drawing the rest from reference TRBV5-4 and TRBJ2-7, the complete variable domain is ETGVTQSPTHLIKTRGQQVTLRCSSQSGHNTVSWYQQALGQGPQFIFQYYREEENGRGNFPPRFSGLQFPNYSSELNVNALELDDSALYLCASSLGTRGYEQYFGPGTRLTVT.

V and J are TRBV2 and TRBJ1-5; possibly TRBD1 for D (6 bases). Trimming took 6 bases from V and 9 from J, leaving 21 bases between them. This CDR3 spans 15 amino acids. The germline CDR1 and CDR2 sequences are SNHLY and FYNNEI. CDR3 protein: CASRWTDSDFGPQHF. CDR3 sequence (DNA): TGTGCCAGCAGGTGGACAGACAGCGACTTCGGGCCCCAGCATTTT.

This clone was seen only once. The V call is TRBV11-3, the J call TRBJ1-5; D is ambiguous. The germline gives CDR1 SGHNT, CDR2 YENEEA. CDR3 size: 15 residues. Trimming stripped 1 base from V and 2 bases from J, with 9 bases between. This CDR3 reads CASSLVGQGNQPQHF. The CDR3 region has the DNA TGTGCCAGCAGCTTAGTAGGTCAGGGCAATCAGCCCCAGCATTTT.

The chain couples TRBV15 to TRBJ1-4, with 7 bases identical to TRBD1. The CDR3 is 16 amino acids. From germline, CDR1 is LNHNV and CDR2 YYDKDF (reference sequence). Germline trimming cut 1 base from V and 5 bases from J; bases unmatched to any gene: 7. This chain's CDR3 is CATSRAPRDRNEKLFF. CDR3 in DNA: TGTGCCACCAGCAGAGCTCCCCGGGACAGAAATGAAAAACTGTTTTTT. The complete variable domain, with remaining parts taken from reference TRBV15 and TRBJ1-4, reads DAMVIQNPRYQVTQFGKPVTLSCSQTLNHNVMYWYQQKSSQAPKLLFHYYDKDFNNEADTPDNFQSRRPNTSFCFLDIRSPGLGDTAMYLCATSRAPRDRNEKLFFGSGTQLSVL.

The chain couples TRBV13 to TRBJ2-7; TRBD2 is a possible D gene (5 bases). The CDR3 extends over 14 amino acids. The V and J ends lost 1 base and 1 base respectively, with 8 bases between them. Per germline, CDR1 PRHDT and CDR2 FYEKMQ (reference sequence). CDR3 amino acids: CASSLDRGSYEQYV. The CDR3 DNA reads TGTGCCAGCAGCTTAGATCGGGGATCCTACGAGCAGTACGTC.